A single sample is the source of the 26 T cell receptor beta chains below, sequenced in a study of molecular identifiers for immune sequencing clone quantification. TCRdb redid the calling of the PCR reads with MiXCR, one entry per CDR3 protein. The sample includes about half a million distinct CDR3 sequences, 20% to 25% of them seen just once. The source material was naive CD8+ T cells from blood, with Jurkat cell RNA spiked in. The subset is: FACS-sorted CD8+CD4-CCR7+CD45RA+ naive T cells. The receptors stem from a human donor in good health. Some libraries in this study had Jurkat cell RNA spiked in.

The chain recombines TRBV27 with TRBJ2-1, with TRBD2 identical over 9 bases. The CDR3 contains 15 residues. With V trimmed by 5 bases and J by 2 bases, 4 bases remained unmatched. Per germline, CDR1 MNHEY and CDR2 SMNVEV (reference sequence). This chain's CDR3 is CASSPSSGTYNEQFF. In nucleotides, the CDR3 is TGTGCCAGCAGTCCATCTAGCGGGACCTACAATGAGCAGTTCTTC.

Many counts were recorded for this clonotype. The chain couples TRBV27 to TRBJ2-7; D may be TRBD1 or TRBD2 (6 bases each). Germline loops: CDR1 MNHEY, CDR2 SMNVEV (reference sequence). This CDR3 spans 13 amino acids. Trimming pared 2 bases from V and 5 bases from J, leaving 10 bases between. DNA for the CDR3: TGTGCCAGCAGTTTACTAGGGGGGCACGAGCAGTACTTC. It yields the protein CASSLLGGHEQYF.

This clonotype appeared a few times. The CDR3 DNA reads as TGTGCCAGCAGTCGACGGACAGTCGTGGGCACCGGGGAGCTGTTTTTT. Amino acid sequence: CASSRRTVVGTGELFF. This chain links TRBV6-2 or TRBV6-3 with TRBJ2-2; possible D gene TRBD1, 6 bases. The CDR3 loop spans 16 amino acids. CDR1 and CDR2 (germline): MNHEY, SVGEGT. Trimming cost V 5 bases and J 4 bases, with 17 bases left between them.

A note on this clonotype: A much larger clone is a single base away; this may be a read error. The V call is TRBV6-1, the J call TRBJ1-4; D call uncertain. The CDR3 spans 16 residues. CDR1 and CDR2 from the germline V gene are MNHNS and SASEGT. The CDR3 reads CATREGFLATSEKLFF. DNA of the CDR3: TGTGCCACCCGAGAGGGCTTTCTCGCAACTAGTGAAAAACTGTTTTTT.

With respect to this clonotype: A read error may explain this, as a much larger clone is one base away. The J gene is TRBJ2-5, the V gene TRBV5-3; no firm D call. TRBV5-3 falls under the ORF class, with uncertain function. This CDR3 has 10 amino acids. Trimming pared 10 bases from V and 9 bases from J, leaving 13 bases between. CDR3: CAGSPPSQYF. The CDR3, as DNA: TGTGCCGGCAGCCCTCCGTCCCAGTACTTC.

This clonotype was recorded at least ten times. The J gene is TRBJ1-1, the V gene TRBV20-1; D call uncertain. CDR1 is DFQATT and CDR2 is SNEGSKA in the germline V gene (reference sequence). The CDR3 spans 13 residues. Trimming removed 3 bases at V and 3 bases at J, with 11 bases between. The DNA of the CDR3 is TGCAGTGCTAGGGACTTTGAGGACACTGAAGCTTTCTTT. The encoded protein is CSARDFEDTEAFF.

The chain joins TRBV20-1 to TRBJ2-1, with 10 bases lining up with TRBD2. The length of the CDR3 is 18 residues. V lost 0 bases, J lost 9 bases, and 17 bases stayed unmatched. Germline-derived CDR1 and CDR2 are DFQATT and SNEGSKA (reference sequence). The CDR3 coding sequence is TGCAGTGCTAGAGATCCGTCTAGCGGGAGAGGGGGCTATGTTGAGCAGTTCTTC. This sequence encodes CSARDPSSGRGGYVEQFF.

Regarding this clonotype: It may be a read error: a sequence one base away is much more abundant. The chain recombines TRBV18 with TRBJ2-5; D uncertain. V lost 5 bases, J lost 0 bases, and 16 bases lay in between. Germline CDR1 reads KGHSH; CDR2 reads LQKENI. The length of the CDR3 is 16 residues. CDR3 protein: CASSEEYRRNQETQYF. CDR3 sequence (DNA): TGTGCCAGCTCAGAAGAGTATCGGCGGAACCAAGAGACCCAGTACTTC.

On this clonotype: This could be a read error, since a much larger clone is one nucleotide away. V gene TRBV4-3 combines with J gene TRBJ2-3; 8 bases agree with TRBD1. The closer fit of TRBJ1-5 to the DNA end suggests the J call may be wrong. Germline-derived CDR1 and CDR2 are LGHNA and YSLEER. The CDR3 totals 18 residues. CDR3 in DNA: TGCGCCAGCAGCCAAGATTTCGGTCGGGACAGGACAGCAGATACGCAGCATTTT. Protein sequence: CASSQDFGRDRTADTQHF.

This clonotype came up many times. The chain uses TRBV28 and TRBJ2-7, with TRBD1 as a possible D gene (6 bases). Trimming pared 6 bases from V and 2 bases from J, leaving 17 bases between. The CDR3 is 15 amino acids. Germline CDR1 reads MDHEN; CDR2 reads SYDVKM. The CDR3 sequence is CASSSLGAATYEQYF. The CDR3 DNA is TGTGCCAGCAGCTCCTTGGGGGCGGCAACCTACGAGCAGTACTTC.

This chain joins TRBV10-3 and TRBJ1-1; 8 bases are shared with TRBD1. The germline V gene has CDR1 ENHRY and CDR2 SYGVKD. J gave up 2 bases and V 6 bases, and 5 bases lay outside the gene matches. This CDR3 comprises 14 residues. The CDR3 DNA is TGTGCCATCAGAGATACAGGGGGAAACACTGAAGCTTTCTTT. Translating it yields CAIRDTGGNTEAFF.

The chain combines TRBV6-1 with TRBJ2-4; 7 bases are a match to TRBD2. Germline lookup yields CDR1 MNHNS and CDR2 SASEGT. The CDR3 is 11 residues long. J was trimmed by 16 bases and V by 6 bases; bases with no gene match: 9. CDR3 amino acids: CASRAGLDFYF. The CDR3 nucleotides are TGTGCCAGCAGAGCGGGACTCGACTTTTACTTC.

Details on this clonotype: A much larger clone sits a single nucleotide away, making a read error possible. The chain links TRBV7-2 to TRBJ1-1; D unresolved. V shed 6 bases and J shed 6 bases, with 17 bases lying between them. The CDR3 contains 14 residues. Per germline, CDR1 SGHTA and CDR2 FQGNSA. CDR3 protein: CASSPLRVHAEAFF. The CDR3 DNA follows: TGTGCCAGCAGTCCCCTTCGGGTCCACGCTGAAGCTTTCTTT.

The V gene is TRBV10-3, the J gene TRBJ2-7; D is unclear. Germline loops: CDR1 ENHRY, CDR2 SYGVKD. The CDR3 has 12 residues. Trimming took 8 bases from V and 2 from J, leaving 10 bases between them. The chain's CDR3 is CAILGDTYEQYF. Written as DNA, the CDR3 is TGTGCCATCTTAGGCGATACCTACGAGCAGTACTTC.

This clonotype was found many times. V and J are TRBV7-9 and TRBJ2-7; 10 nucleotides match TRBD2. Germline V gives CDR1 SEHNR, CDR2 FQNEAQ (reference sequence). Losses at the gene ends were 4 bases for V and 2 bases for J; bases not matched to a gene: 8. This CDR3 has 16 residues. The DNA of the CDR3 is TGTGCCAGCAGCTCCCATCTAGCGGGAGAGGCCTACGAGCAGTACTTC. Residues: CASSSHLAGEAYEQYF.

This clonotype has just a few counts. A much larger clone lies a single base off, so this may be a read error. V is TRBV6-6 and J is TRBJ2-7; perhaps TRBD2 as D (5 bases). CDR3 size: 11 residues. Germline CDR1 and CDR2: MNHNY and SVGAGI (reference sequence). CDR3 nucleotides: TGTGCCAGCAGTTCAGCGGACGAGCAGCACTTC. Its protein product is CASSSADEQHF.

The chain employs TRBV12-3 or TRBV12-4 and TRBJ1-1; D is uncertain. The V end was cut by 1 base, the J end by 5 bases, with 8 bases between. This CDR3 comprises 13 residues. CDR3 sequence (DNA): TGTGCCAGCAGTTTAGGCATCAGGACTGAAGCTTTCTTT. Translating it yields CASSLGIRTEAFF.

At least ten counts were recorded for this clonotype. This CDR3 is missing its conserved last phenylalanine or tryptophan, likely due to a read error. The limits of the CDR3 on the DNA are not certain, so only TCRdb's listed CDR3 is given. The CDR3 loop reads CASYRRALKV. This chain joins TRBV5-1 and TRBJ1-3. The CDR3 extends over 10 residues, inclusive of both ends. Germline assignment: CDR1 SGHRS and CDR2 YFSETQ.

The rearrangement links TRBV10-3 to TRBJ1-3; D gene uncertain. CDR1 and CDR2 (germline): ENHRY, SYGVKD. There are 13 residues in the CDR3. With 0 bases removed from V and 4 bases from J, the gap between germline ends came to 4 bases. The CDR3, as DNA: TGTGCCATCAGTGAGTCCGGGGGAAACACCATATATTTT. This codes for CAISESGGNTIYF.

This clonotype was observed at least ten times. The genes are TRBV5-6 and TRBJ2-3; the D gene is possibly TRBD2 (6 bases). Germline lookup yields CDR1 SGHDT and CDR2 YYEEEE. The ends were cut back, 1 base at V and 4 bases at J, with 13 bases in the middle. This CDR3 has 15 residues. CDR3 sequence: CASSLRATGADTQYF. DNA for the CDR3: TGTGCCAGCAGCTTGCGAGCAACGGGGGCAGATACGCAGTATTTT.

The chain couples TRBV7-9 to TRBJ2-7; 10 bases fit TRBD2. Germline V gene lookup returns CDR1 SEHNR and CDR2 FQNEAQ (reference sequence). CDR3 length: 15 amino acids. J lost 4 bases, V lost 5 bases, and 8 bases had no gene match. The CDR3 nucleotides read TGTGCCAGCAGCAGCCCCTTAGCGGGGGGTTACGAGCAGTACTTC. The encoded protein is CASSSPLAGGYEQYF. The entire variable domain, with the rest obtained from reference TRBV7-9 and TRBJ2-7, is as follows: DTGVSQNPRHKITKRGQNVTFRCDPISEHNRLYWYRQTLGQGPEFLTYFQNEAQLEKSRLLSDRFSAERPKGSFSTLEIQRTEQGDSAMYLCASSSPLAGGYEQYFGPGTRLTVT.

This chain links TRBV3-1 with TRBJ2-4; TRBD2 might be the D (7 bases). The CDR3 length is 15 residues. V was shortened by 0 bases and J by 7 bases, with 13 bases between the two germline ends. The germline gives CDR1 LGHDT, CDR2 YNNKEL (reference sequence). The CDR3 region has the DNA TGTGCCAGCAGCCAAGATGGGGGGGGCCGCAACATTCAGTACTTC. Translated: CASSQDGGGRNIQYF.

The chain combines TRBV2 with TRBJ2-7; tentatively, D is TRBD1 (5 bases). CDR1 SNHLY and CDR2 FYNNEI come from the germline V gene. This CDR3 contains 16 residues. V was clipped by 2 bases and J by 3 bases, with 17 bases between them. CDR3 sequence: CASSESTTRAFYEQYF. CDR3 DNA: TGTGCCAGCAGTGAATCAACTACCAGGGCCTTCTACGAGCAGTACTTC. Variable domain in full (rest from reference TRBV2 and TRBJ2-7): EPEVTQTPSHQVTQMGQEVILRCVPISNHLYFYWYRQILGQKVEFLVSFYNNEISEKSEIFDDQFSVERPDGSNFTLKIRSTKLEDSAMYFCASSESTTRAFYEQYFGPGTRLTVT.

Note on this clonotype: A single base separates this from a much larger clone, so it may be a read error. The rearrangement links TRBV5-1 to TRBJ1-5; D perhaps matches TRBD2 (6 bases). TRBJ2-3 explains the end of the DNA better; the J call may be wrong. The CDR3 consists of 15 residues. The V gene's germline CDR1 is SGHRS and CDR2 YFSETQ. CDR3 bases: TGCGCCAGCAGCTTGGGGGAGGCGCTTGTCGAGCCCCAGTATTTT. Translation gives CASSLGEALVEPQYF.

This clonotype was recorded only once. The genes are TRBV2 and TRBJ2-3; unclear D gene. The J call is uncertain, as TRBJ1-5 better fits the DNA end. This CDR3 region has 15 residues. Per the germline V gene, CDR1 is SNHLY and CDR2 is FYNNEI. The CDR3 sequence is CASRKTGSLADTQHF. Written as DNA, the CDR3 is TGTGCCAGCAGGAAAACGGGGAGTCTCGCAGATACGCAGCATTTT.

This clonotype was picked up many times. The rearrangement links TRBV18 to TRBJ2-3; TRBD2 aligns across 10 bases. The length of the CDR3 is 16 residues. V trimming: 1 base; J trimming: 2 bases; junction bases outside the gene matches: 3. Per the germline V gene, CDR1 is KGHSH and CDR2 is LQKENI. The CDR3, as DNA: TGTGCCAGCTCACCACGGCTAGCGGGAGTCACAGATACGCAGTATTTT. Its protein is CASSPRLAGVTDTQYF.